The 3 T cell receptor beta chains presented below share a single source sample, sequenced in a study of T cell repertoires in cytomegalovirus infection. TCRdb redid the calling of the reads with MiXCR, one entry per CDR3 protein. The sample shows roughly 730,000 distinct CDR3 sequences, around 30% of them seen only once. Their antigen targets remain unknown. This sample comprised cultured PBMCs, obtained from culture after CMV antigen stimulation. All receptors derive from a human donor in good health (CMV status not recorded). Some clones in this sample may be carry-over from other donors' samples.

This clonotype has more than one count but fewer than ten. The rearrangement uses TRBV6-6 and TRBJ2-5, with D tentatively TRBD1 or TRBD2 (5 bases each). In germline, CDR1 is MNHNY, CDR2 SVGAGI (reference sequence). The V gene lost 3 bases and the J gene lost 10 bases, with 9 bases spanning the gap. The CDR3 covers 11 residues. CDR3 region: CASSYWDDQYF. The CDR3 region has the DNA TGTGCCAGCAGTTATTGGGACGACCAGTACTTC.

The CDR3 sequence is CASSSAALGTYLYTQYF. The CDR3 coding sequence is TGTGCCAGCAGCTCCGCGGCACTCGGGACCTACCTATATACGCAGTATTTT. This chain joins TRBV7-9 and TRBJ2-3, with D perhaps assigned TRBD1 or TRBD2 (5 bases each). This CDR3 comprises 17 residues. Per the germline V gene, CDR1 is SEHNR and CDR2 is FQNEAQ (reference sequence). Trimming pared 4 bases from V and 7 bases from J, leaving 24 bases between.

This clonotype was seen ten or more times. This chain connects TRBV6-6 to TRBJ2-5, with D possibly being TRBD1 or TRBD2 (5 bases each). V lost 5 bases, J lost 5 bases, and 18 bases lay in between. CDR1 is MNHNY, CDR2 SVGAGI, per germline (reference sequence). This CDR3 has 15 residues. For the CDR3, the DNA is TGTGCCAGCAGTCCCCGGGACCAAGGGATGGAGACCCAGTACTTC. It specifies CASSPRDQGMETQYF.